Sequencing of this TCR beta chain was carried out in a study of T cell responses to AZD1222 COVID-19 vaccine. The trim removed 10 bases at V and 7 bases at J, leaving 9 bases unmatched. The V gene's germline CDR1 is LNHDA and CDR2 SQIVND (reference sequence). The length of the CDR3 is 15 residues. Repertoires were generated with immunoSEQ multiplex PCR, while TCRdb's copy carries only in-frame clones and drops some. This sample carries around 120,000 clones, roughly 84% of them seen once, and the ten largest clones take approximately 1.2%. The material sequenced was peripheral blood, taken on day 0 of AZD1222 vaccination. The V gene is TRBV19, the J gene TRBJ2-1; 14 nucleotides line up with TRBD2. The receptor's source is an adult in good health. CDR3 protein: CATGGLAGAWNEQFF. The CDR3 nucleotides are TGTGCCACCGGGGGACTAGCGGGGGCTTGGAATGAGCAGTTCTTC. The full variable domain, rest sourced from reference TRBV19 and TRBJ2-1, is DGGITQSPKYLFRKEGQNVTLSCEQNLNHDAMYWYRQDPGQGLRLIYYSQIVNDFQKGDIAEGYSVSREKKESFPLTVTSAQKNPTAFYLCATGGLAGAWNEQFFGPGTRLTVL.